The rows below give T cell receptor beta chains drawn from one sample of a study of blood T cell repertoires in COVID-19. Only in-frame clones appear in the TCRdb table, and some are missing; sequencing was by immunoSEQ multiplex PCR. The sample contains 270,000 or so clones, approximately 91% of which appear only once. Sequencing was performed on PBMCs or T cells enriched from blood (not recorded which). Receptor source: a woman aged 40 to 55 with acute COVID-19. CDR3s include the opening cysteine and the closing phenylalanine or tryptophan. The D gene is left open where the match is weak. A clone size is listed for some rows: how often the clone was seen (once, few, many), or a class if it is expanded.

.	TRBJ2-7	TRBD2	TRBV7-3	TGTGCCAGCAGCTCTTCGGGAGGCCCCCCCTACGAGCAGTACTTC	CASSSSGGPPYEQYF
.	TRBJ2-7	.	TRBV25-1	TGTGCCAGCAGCGGGACACCCTCCGAGCAGTACTTC	CASSGTPSEQYF
.	TRBJ1-4	TRBD1	TRBV28	TGTGCCAGCAGGCCACGGGCAGGGGGCAGTGAAAAACTGTTTTTT	CASRPRAGGSEKLFF
few	TRBJ1-3	.	TRBV19	TGTGCCAGTAGTGGGCAGGGATTCTCTGGAAACACCATATATTTT	CASSGQGFSGNTIYF
.	TRBJ1-2	TRBD1	TRBV6-5	TGTGCCAGCAGACGCGGGACAGTTTATGGCTACACCTTC	CASRRGTVYGYTF
.	TRBJ2-2	.	TRBV7-3	TGTGCCAGCAGCTCCCAATCCCCTCGTGGGGTCCGGGGCGGGGAGCTGTTTTTT	CASSSQSPRGVRGGELFF
.	TRBJ2-2	TRBD1	TRBV11-1	TGTGCCATCGGGACAGGGAACACCGGGGAGCTGTTTTTT	CAIGTGNTGELFF
.	TRBJ1-6	.	TRBV5-1	TGCGCCAGCAGCTTGGAACTAATCTATAATTCACCCCTCCACTTT	CASSLELIYNSPLHF
.	TRBJ1-4	TRBD1	TRBV7-9	TGTGCCAGCAGCTCACCAGAGGGGGCAGAAAAACTGTTTTTT	CASSSPEGAEKLFF
.	TRBJ2-3	.	TRBV18	TGTGCCAGCTCTTCCGGACTACCGGGGGATGATACGCAGTATTTT	CASSSGLPGDDTQYF
once	TRBJ1-1	.	TRBV27	TGTGCCAGCAGTTTATCGGGGAGGTGGGACGCTGAAGCTTTCTTT	CASSLSGRWDAEAFF
.	TRBJ1-5	TRBD1	TRBV19	TGTGCCAGTACCTCTCTCCAGGGGGCCCAGCCCCAGCATTTT	CASTSLQGAQPQHF
.	TRBJ1-1	TRBD1	TRBV28	TGTGCCAGCATCCTACGGACAGGGGGCCTTGAAGCTTTCTTT	CASILRTGGLEAFF
.	TRBJ2-5	.	TRBV28	TGTGCCAGCAACCGCGGGGGCCCCCAAGAGACCCAGTACTTC	CASNRGGPQETQYF
.	TRBJ2-5	.	TRBV5-5	TGTGCCAGCAGCCTCCTAACAGGGTCGGGTCTCGAGACCCAGTACTTC	CASSLLTGSGLETQYF
.	TRBJ1-1	.	TRBV5-1	TGCGCCAGCAGCATCTCGACAGTGAACACTGAAGCTTTCTTT	CASSISTVNTEAFF
.	TRBJ2-5	.	TRBV7-2	TGTGCCAGCAGTTATACCACTCAAGAGACCCAGTACTTC	CASSYTTQETQYF
.	TRBJ2-5	.	TRBV7-2	TGTGCCAGCAGCGTGGCCCTTCCCCGGGGGGCGCGGGAGACCCAGTACTTC	CASSVALPRGARETQYF
.	TRBJ2-1	.	TRBV27	TGTGCCAGCAGAGACCAAGGACATCTAGTTAGGGTTAGCTCCTACAATGAGCAGTTCTTC	CASRDQGHLVRVSSYNEQFF
.	TRBJ1-2	.	TRBV11-3	TGTGCCAGCGGGGAGGGGGAAGCTAACTATGGCTACACCTTC	CASGEGEANYGYTF
.	TRBJ1-5	TRBD1	TRBV7-9	TGTGCCAGCAGCCCACCTGCCGGGACAGGGGGTGACAATCAGCCCCAGCATTTT	CASSPPAGTGGDNQPQHF
.	TRBJ1-6	TRBD1	TRBV2	TGTGCCAGCAATAAAAAAGCAGGGGGCCTTAGTAATTCACCCCTCCACTTT	CASNKKAGGLSNSPLHF
.	TRBJ2-3	.	TRBV5-4	TGTGCCAGCAGCTCTTGGGGAGAGCCGCCGCAGTATTTT	CASSSWGEPPQYF
.	TRBJ2-3	TRBD1	TRBV18	TGTGCCAGCTCACCACAGGGACAGCTCACAGATACGCAGTATTTT	CASSPQGQLTDTQYF
few	TRBJ2-2	.	TRBV27	TGTGCCAGCAGGGACGTCCGGAGGGCCGGGGAGCTGTTTTTT	CASRDVRRAGELFF
.	TRBJ2-3	TRBD2	TRBV7-9	TGTGCCAGCAGCTTAGTACTAGCGGGCACAGATACGCAGTATTTT	CASSLVLAGTDTQYF
once	TRBJ2-7	TRBD2	TRBV7-3	TGTGCCAGCAGCTTAGAAGCGGGGGCCCACGAGCAGTACTTC	CASSLEAGAHEQYF
.	TRBJ1-1	TRBD1	TRBV10-3	TGTGCCATTGCAGACAGGGCGAACACTGAAGCTTTCTTT	CAIADRANTEAFF
.	TRBJ1-2	.	TRBV7-2	TGTGCCAGCAGCTTGGTGGGCAGTGATTATGGCTACACCTTC	CASSLVGSDYGYTF
once	TRBJ2-5	.	TRBV7-9	TGTGCCAGCAGCTTCATGGAGACCCAGTACTTC	CASSFMETQYF
.	TRBJ1-2	.	TRBV19	TGTGCCAGTACTGGACAAACCTTCTATGGCTACACCTTC	CASTGQTFYGYTF
.	TRBJ2-7	.	TRBV5-8	TGTGCCAGCAGCTTACAGGGTATTAGGTACGAGCAGTACTTC	CASSLQGIRYEQYF
.	TRBJ1-4	.	TRBV9	TGTGCCAGCAGCGCAGGTGGTGTAACTAATGAAAAACTGTTTTTT	CASSAGGVTNEKLFF
.	TRBJ2-2	TRBD1	TRBV2	TGTGCCAGCAGGCGGGACAGGGGGAAAACCGGGGAGCTGTTTTTT	CASRRDRGKTGELFF
.	TRBJ2-2	.	TRBV5-6	TGTGCCAGCAGTGGACAGAAAATCACCGGGGAGCTGTTTTTT	CASSGQKITGELFF
.	TRBJ2-7	TRBD1	TRBV18	TGTGCCAGCTCACTGGGACAGAACTACGAGCAGTACTTC	CASSLGQNYEQYF
once	TRBJ1-5	.	TRBV28	TGTGCCAGCAGCGGTACAGGGCGGAGCAATCAGCCCCAGCATTTT	CASSGTGRSNQPQHF
few	TRBJ1-5	.	TRBV27	TGTGCCAGCAGAACCGCGGGGAGCAATCAGCCCCAGCATTTT	CASRTAGSNQPQHF
.	TRBJ1-2	.	TRBV27	TGTGCCAGCAGCTACACAGGGACCGGTGGCTACACCTTC	CASSYTGTGGYTF
.	TRBJ1-5	.	TRBV21-1	TGTGCCAGCAGCCCCCAGGTTTTTCCGGTCCGGGGTCAGCCCCAGCATTTT	CASSPQVFPVRGQPQHF
.	TRBJ1-1	.	TRBV12-3/TRBV12-4	TGTGCCAGCTCGTGGGGCGGGGCAGCAGAAGCTTTCTTT	CASSWGGAAEAFF
.	TRBJ2-5	.	TRBV10-3	TGTGCCATCAGTGAGAAATCTCCGGGAATGGGCCGGGAGACCCAGTACTTC	CAISEKSPGMGRETQYF
.	TRBJ2-3	TRBD2	TRBV9	TGTGCCAGCAGCGTAGCTAGGGCGGGAGGGGACACAGATACGCAGTATTTT	CASSVARAGGDTDTQYF
.	TRBJ2-5	.	TRBV7-2	TGTGCCAGCAGTTTTGACAGTCAAGAGACCCAGTACTTC	CASSFDSQETQYF
.	TRBJ2-7	TRBD2	TRBV18	TGTGCCAGCTCACCACCGGGACTAGCGGGACTCTACGAGCAGTACTTC	CASSPPGLAGLYEQYF
.	TRBJ1-6	.	TRBV27	TGTGCCAGCAGTTTTAGCAGGGGCGCCTATAATTCACCCCTCCACTTT	CASSFSRGAYNSPLHF
.	TRBJ1-4	.	TRBV5-4	TGTGCCAGCAGCCGGACTCCCAGCAAGGGAGAAAAACTGTTTTTT	CASSRTPSKGEKLFF
.	TRBJ2-1	TRBD2	TRBV11-2	TGTGCCAGCAGCTTCCGACTAGCGGGAGCCTATGAGCAGTTCTTC	CASSFRLAGAYEQFF
.	TRBJ1-1	.	TRBV4-1	TGCGCCAGCAGCCAAGATAGGGGGATGAACACTGAAGCTTTCTTT	CASSQDRGMNTEAFF
.	TRBJ2-2	TRBD2	TRBV5-6	TGTGCCAGCAAGGAAGCGGGGGGAGTCACCGGGGAGCTGTTTTTT	CASKEAGGVTGELFF
.	TRBJ2-1	.	TRBV6-2/TRBV6-3	TGTGCCAGCAGTTCTGACCTTAGCTGGGCCTACAATGAGCAGTTCTTC	CASSSDLSWAYNEQFF
.	TRBJ1-1	.	TRBV14	TGTGCCAGCAGCCAAGACAGCCCACGGGGAGCTTTCTTT	CASSQDSPRGAFF